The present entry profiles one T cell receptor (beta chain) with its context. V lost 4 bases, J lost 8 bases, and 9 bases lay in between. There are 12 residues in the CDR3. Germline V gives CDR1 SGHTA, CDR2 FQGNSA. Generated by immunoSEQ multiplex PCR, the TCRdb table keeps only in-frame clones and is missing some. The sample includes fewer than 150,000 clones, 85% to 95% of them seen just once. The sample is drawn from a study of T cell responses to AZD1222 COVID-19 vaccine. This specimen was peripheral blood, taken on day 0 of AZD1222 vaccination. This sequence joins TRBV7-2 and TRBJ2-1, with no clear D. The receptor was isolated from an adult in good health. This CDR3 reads CASSYYSDEQFF. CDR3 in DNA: TGTGCCAGCAGCTACTACTCGGATGAGCAGTTCTTC.